Listed below are T cell receptor beta chains from one sample, sequenced in a study of cytomegalovirus exposure and HLA in healthy donors. Only in-frame clones appear in the TCRdb table, and some are missing; sequencing was by immunoSEQ multiplex PCR. The sample holds 100,000 to 120,000 clones; about 78% are singletons and the top ten take 5.4%. Sequenced sample: PBMCs. The origin of the receptors is a woman younger than 45 in good health and CMV-seropositive. Each CDR3 is given with its conserved first and last residue. The D gene is left open where the match is weak. Not every row has a clone size; where given, it reads once, few, many or a size class.

TGTGCCAGCTCCCTCGGGGTGGGGACTGAAGCTTTCTTT CASSLGVGTEAFF - few 13 TRBJ1-1 TRBV2
TGTGCCAGCAGCGGGGAGGGGGGGATTCAGCCCCAGCATTTT CASSGEGGIQPQHF - - 14 TRBJ1-5 TRBV9
TGTGCCAGCAGCTATACCCAGGAAGAACAGTACTTC CASSYTQEEQYF - once 12 TRBJ2-7 TRBV7-6
TGTGCCAGCAGCTTCTGGGACATGCGCGAGCAGTACTTC CASSFWDMREQYF - - 13 TRBJ2-7 TRBV7-3
TGTGCCAGCAGCGATCTAGCGGGGGACTACAATGAGCAGTTCTTC CASSDLAGDYNEQFF TRBD2 - 15 TRBJ2-1 TRBV9
TGTGCCAGCAGCGAGGATACAAACTATGGCTACACCTTC CASSEDTNYGYTF - - 13 TRBJ1-2 TRBV7-8
TGTGCCAGTAGTTTTCAACCGGGGCAGGGGACAGATACGCAGTATTTT CASSFQPGQGTDTQYF - - 16 TRBJ2-3 TRBV19
TGTGCCATCAACGAGGGGGCTCAGGAGACCCAGTACTTC CAINEGAQETQYF TRBD1 - 13 TRBJ2-5 TRBV10-3
TGCGCCAGCAGCCAAGAGCCCGGTAACACTGAAGCTTTCTTT CASSQEPGNTEAFF - - 14 TRBJ1-1 TRBV4-1
TGTGCCAGCAGCGCTCCATGGCGGGGCGCATTATGGGAGCAGTTCTTC CASSAPWRGALWEQFF - - 16 TRBJ2-1 TRBV7-2
TGTGCCAGCAGCCTCGCCTCGGACTATGGCTACACCTTC CASSLASDYGYTF - - 13 TRBJ1-2 TRBV5-5
TGCGCCAGCAGCCGCGTCCTTCCGGAGACCCAGTACTTC CASSRVLPETQYF - - 13 TRBJ2-5 TRBV4-1
TGTGCCAGCAGTGACCCGCCTCAGTACAATGAGCAGTTCTTC CASSDPPQYNEQFF - - 14 TRBJ2-1 TRBV2
TGTGCCAGCAGTGAATTTGGGGGCAGTGGGACAACGCAGTATTTT CASSEFGGSGTTQYF - once 15 TRBJ2-3 TRBV6-1
TGTGCCAGCAGTTACTTAGGGGGAAGCAATCAGCCCCAGCATTTT CASSYLGGSNQPQHF - - 15 TRBJ1-5 TRBV6-6
TGTGCCAGCAGCGGGGACAGGGGCTTGTTGACTGAAGCTTTCTTT CASSGDRGLLTEAFF TRBD1 - 15 TRBJ1-1 TRBV9
TGTGCCAGCAGCCATAGTCCCAGGGTATACACTGAAGCTTTCTTT CASSHSPRVYTEAFF - - 15 TRBJ1-1 TRBV7-9
TGTGCCAGCAGCTTAGTAGATCTCTACGAGCAGTACTTC CASSLVDLYEQYF - - 13 TRBJ2-7 TRBV7-2
TGTGCCAGCAGTTCCCTCGGGACAGGGGTCCCTCAGGGAACTAATGGAAAACTGTTTTTT CASSSLGTGVPQGTNGKLFF TRBD1 - 20 TRBJ1-4 TRBV27
TGTGCCAGTAGTCCCGGGACAGGGGGCTCCTACGAGCAGTACTTC CASSPGTGGSYEQYF TRBD1 - 15 TRBJ2-7 TRBV19
TGTGCCAGCTCACCAGTTGCCGGGACAGGGTATTACGAGCAGTACTTC CASSPVAGTGYYEQYF TRBD1 - 16 TRBJ2-7 TRBV18
TGTGCCTGGAGTAGACAGCCGAACACTGAAGCTTTCTTT CAWSRQPNTEAFF - - 13 TRBJ1-1 TRBV30
TGCGCCAGCAGCCAAGATCTCTCGGTTGACTATGGCTACACCTTC CASSQDLSVDYGYTF - few 15 TRBJ1-2 TRBV4-1
TGCGCCAGCAGCCGAGCTACGGGATACACTGAAGCTTTCTTT CASSRATGYTEAFF - once 14 TRBJ1-1 TRBV5-1
TGTGCCAGCTCACCTAGCGTCCAAGAGACCCAGTACTTC CASSPSVQETQYF - - 13 TRBJ2-5 TRBV18
TGCGCCAGCACCCAGGCGGGGCAGGGGAACACTGAAGCTTTCTTT CASTQAGQGNTEAFF - few 15 TRBJ1-1 TRBV4-1
TGTGCCAGCAGGGGGGACAGCGACCATGGCTATGGCTACACCTTC CASRGDSDHGYGYTF TRBD1 - 15 TRBJ1-2 TRBV6-4
TGTGCCAGCAGCTTAACCACGGGAGGGCCCGGGGACAATGAGCAGTTCTTC CASSLTTGGPGDNEQFF TRBD2 - 17 TRBJ2-1 TRBV11-2
TGTGCCAGCAGTTGGATTCGAGAGTACCCGCGACAGGATAGCAATCAGCCCCAGCATTTT CASSWIREYPRQDSNQPQHF - once 20 TRBJ1-5 TRBV6-9
TGTTCCAGCAGTCTTAACGCGGAGGTAGCTTTCTTT CSSSLNAEVAFF - - 12 TRBJ1-1 TRBV7-9
TGTGCCAGTAGTAAGGAGAGAGAGCTGTTTTTT CASSKERELFF - - 11 TRBJ2-2 TRBV19
TGCGCCAGCAGCGGACGGGGGGTAGGGGAGACCCAGTACTTC CASSGRGVGETQYF TRBD2 few 14 TRBJ2-5 TRBV5-1
TGTGCCAGCAGCTTAGGAGGAGGGAGGGCCATCGATGAGCAGTTCTTC CASSLGGGRAIDEQFF TRBD2 - 16 TRBJ2-1 TRBV13
TGTGCCAGCGGGCGTCGAGCGGGGGGAAGAGATACGCAGTATTTT CASGRRAGGRDTQYF TRBD2 - 15 TRBJ2-3 TRBV7-8
TGTGCCAGTAGTATAGTTGTCGACAGGGCAAGCACTGAAGCTTTCTTT CASSIVVDRASTEAFF TRBD1 - 16 TRBJ1-1 TRBV19
TGTGCCAGCAGTGAAGATGGAACGGGTCAGCCCCAGCATTTT CASSEDGTGQPQHF - few 14 TRBJ1-5 TRBV2
TGTGCCAGCAGTAAGGGGGAGTCGGGTTACAATGAGCAGTTCTTC CASSKGESGYNEQFF - few 15 TRBJ2-1 TRBV6-6
TGTGCCAGCAGCCCCCAATTGTCCCAGTACTTC CASSPQLSQYF - - 11 TRBJ2-5 TRBV11-2
TGCGCCAGCAGCCCGGGACAGGGGGCTGATGGCTACACCTTC CASSPGQGADGYTF TRBD1 - 14 TRBJ1-2 TRBV5-1
TGTGCCAGCAGTGAGGCTAGCGGCACAGATACGCAGTATTTT CASSEASGTDTQYF - few 14 TRBJ2-3 TRBV6-1
TGTGCCACCAGCAGATCGGGGGGGGCCGACGAGCAGTACTTC CATSRSGGADEQYF TRBD2 - 14 TRBJ2-7 TRBV15
TGTGCCAGCAGCCTGAATCGCGACCAAGAGACCCAGTACTTC CASSLNRDQETQYF - once 14 TRBJ2-5 TRBV5-4